One sample yielded the 8 T cell receptor beta chains listed below, sequenced in a study of beta chain features in type 1 diabetes. Study-wide points: A moderate, significant TCRB CDR3 shortening appeared in type 1 diabetes across four CD4+ subsets.

The authors reverse transcribed all of the isolated RNA, so sequencing captured expressed TCRB transcripts. Produced via immunoSEQ multiplex PCR; TCRdb's table is partial and in-frame only. This sample has about 250,000 clones; approximately 11% occur once, and the top ten carry more than 0.015%. No cognate antigen is known for these TCRs. Sequencing used naive CD4+ T cells from blood. These receptors originate from a man aged 30-40 years with type 1 diabetes.

J is TRBJ2-7 and V is TRBV18, with D perhaps matching TRBD1 (6 bases). CDR1 and CDR2 from the germline V gene are KGHSH and LQKENI. Trimming removed 3 bases at V and 3 bases at J, with 15 bases between. This CDR3 is 15 amino acids long. In DNA, the CDR3 is TGTGCCAGCTCACCGTCGACAGGTTCCGTCTACGAGCAGTACTTC. Translated, it gives CASSPSTGSVYEQYF.

The sample holds a few counts of this clone. The rearrangement joins TRBV7-9 to TRBJ1-2; 8 nucleotides align to TRBD1. Germline V gives CDR1 SEHNR, CDR2 FQNEAQ (reference sequence). This CDR3 has 16 amino acids. Trimming took 6 bases from V and 6 from J; bases not matched to a gene: 15. The CDR3 nucleotides read TGTGCCAGCAGTCCTCTACTCAAGCTGACAGGGGATGGCTACACCTTC. It is translated as CASSPLLKLTGDGYTF.

There are a few counts of this clone. The chain links TRBV27 to TRBJ1-2; D might be TRBD1 (5 bases). The CDR3 contains 15 residues. The germline V and J ends were trimmed by 4 bases and 7 bases, with 19 bases remaining between them. Germline CDR1 reads MNHEY; CDR2 reads SMNVEV (reference sequence). CDR3 bases: TGTGCCAGCAGTTCCCTCAGGAGGGGCCGGACTGGCTACACCTTC. This sequence encodes CASSSLRRGRTGYTF.

The chain is built from TRBV7-9 and TRBJ2-6, with D possibly matching TRBD1 (5 bases). Trimming took 8 bases from V and 2 from J, leaving 16 bases between them. This CDR3 comprises 16 residues. The germline gives CDR1 SEHNR, CDR2 FQNEAQ (reference sequence). The CDR3: CASGRDRNTGANVLTF. The CDR3 DNA is TGTGCCAGCGGAAGAGACAGAAACACTGGGGCCAACGTCCTGACTTTC.

The chain combines TRBV4-3 with TRBJ2-7, with 8 positions matching TRBD2. The CDR3 is 15 amino acids. V lost 4 bases to trimming and J lost 2 bases; unmatched junction nucleotides: 7. Germline CDR1 is LGHNA and CDR2 is YSLEER. CDR3 protein: CASSRSRGGAYEQYF. CDR3 nucleotide sequence: TGCGCCAGCAGCCGCAGCCGGGGGGGCGCCTACGAGCAGTACTTC.

This clone showed up just a few times. The rearrangement uses TRBV19 and TRBJ2-5; 8 bases align to TRBD2. Germline V gene data show CDR1 as LNHDA and CDR2 as SQIVND (reference sequence). The length of the CDR3 is 16 residues. Trimming removed 5 bases from V and 1 base from J; junction bases left unmatched: 9. The CDR3 nucleotides read TGTGCCAGTAGTGCCGGGGTAGCGGGGACCCAAGAGACCCAGTACTTC. As protein: CASSAGVAGTQETQYF.

This clone was seen a handful of times. The J gene is TRBJ1-3, the V gene TRBV2, with TRBD1 as a possible D gene (6 bases). V was clipped by 6 bases and J by 2 bases, with 14 bases between them. This CDR3 region has 15 residues. Germline assignment: CDR1 SNHLY and CDR2 FYNNEI. The CDR3 DNA is TGTGCCAGCAGCGAGGCGACAGGCACTGGAAACACCATATATTTT. Residues: CASSEATGTGNTIYF.

This clone has a handful of counts. The rearrangement joins TRBV6-5 to TRBJ1-6; D is undetermined. CDR1 and CDR2 from the germline V gene are MNHEY and SVGAGI. Trimming left V 4 bases short and J 10 bases short, with 17 bases between. This CDR3 has 15 residues. The CDR3 loop is CASSFDKRVRSPLHF. CDR3 DNA: TGTGCCAGCAGTTTCGACAAGAGGGTACGATCACCCCTCCACTTT.